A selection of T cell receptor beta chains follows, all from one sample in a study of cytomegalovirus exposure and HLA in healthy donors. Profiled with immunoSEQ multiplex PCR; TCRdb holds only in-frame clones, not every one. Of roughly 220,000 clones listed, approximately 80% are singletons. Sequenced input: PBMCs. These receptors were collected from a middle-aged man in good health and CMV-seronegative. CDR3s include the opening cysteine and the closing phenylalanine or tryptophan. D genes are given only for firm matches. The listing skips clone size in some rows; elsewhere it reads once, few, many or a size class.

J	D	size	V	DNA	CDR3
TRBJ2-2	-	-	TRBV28	TGTGCCAGCAGTTTGCTACAGGGAAAGGGAACCGGGGAGCTGTTTTTT	CASSLLQGKGTGELFF
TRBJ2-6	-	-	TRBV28	TGTGCCAGCAGTCATAGCTCTGGGGCCAACGTCCTGACTTTC	CASSHSSGANVLTF
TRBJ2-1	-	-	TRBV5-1	TGCGCCAGCAGCTTGGGACTAACGAATGAGCAGTTCTTC	CASSLGLTNEQFF
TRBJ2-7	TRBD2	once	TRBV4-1	TGCGCCAGCAGCCACCGAGGACTAGCGGGAGGGGGCCCAAGCTCCTACGAGCAGTACTTC	CASSHRGLAGGGPSSYEQYF
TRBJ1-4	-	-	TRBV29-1	TGCAGCGTCGCCGGTCGAGCTAATGAAAAACTGTTTTTT	CSVAGRANEKLFF
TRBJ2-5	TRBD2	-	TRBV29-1	TGCAGCGTCATAGCGGGGCCTCAAGAGACCCAGTACTTC	CSVIAGPQETQYF
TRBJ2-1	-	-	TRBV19	TGTGCCAGTAGTTCCGGATCAGGGCACGATGAGCAGTTCTTC	CASSSGSGHDEQFF
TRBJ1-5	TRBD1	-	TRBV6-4	TGTGCCGGGGACAGGGATTGCAATCAGCCCCAGCATTTT	CAGDRDCNQPQHF
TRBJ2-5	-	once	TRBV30	TGTGCCTGGAGTTCTCAAAAACGGGAGACCCAGTACTTC	CAWSSQKRETQYF
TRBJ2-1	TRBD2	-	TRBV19	TGTGCCAGTAGTATTACGGGCGGGAGTTCCTACAATGAGCAGTTCTTC	CASSITGGSSYNEQFF
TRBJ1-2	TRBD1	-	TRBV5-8	TGTGCCAGCAGCCGCGACAGGGACTGGAGCTATGGCTACACCTTC	CASSRDRDWSYGYTF
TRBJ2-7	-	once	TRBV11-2	TGTGCCAGCAGCTTAGGGGGGCGCTACGAGCAGTACTTC	CASSLGGRYEQYF
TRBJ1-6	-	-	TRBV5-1	TGCGCCAGCAGCTTGCCGGGAACCTATAATTCACCCCTCCACTTT	CASSLPGTYNSPLHF
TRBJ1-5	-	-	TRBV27	TGTGCCAGCAGTTGGACTGCTAATCATCAGCCCCAGCATTTT	CASSWTANHQPQHF
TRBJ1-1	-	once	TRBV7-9	TGTGCCAGCAGCATTTACAGGGTCAACACTGAAGCTTTCTTT	CASSIYRVNTEAFF
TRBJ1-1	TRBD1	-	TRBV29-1	TGCAGCGCCGGACAGGGCCACGTTATGAACACTGAAGCTTTCTTT	CSAGQGHVMNTEAFF
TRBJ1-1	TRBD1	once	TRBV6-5	TGTGCCAGCGGGGGGACAGGGCACACTGAAGCTTTCTTT	CASGGTGHTEAFF
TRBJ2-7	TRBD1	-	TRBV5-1	TGCGCCAGCAGCTTGGGGGACAGACGGAATCCCTACGAGCAGTACTTC	CASSLGDRRNPYEQYF
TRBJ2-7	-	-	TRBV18	TGTGCCAGCTCACCTTCCCGTTCTAGCTCCTACGAGCAGTACTTC	CASSPSRSSSYEQYF
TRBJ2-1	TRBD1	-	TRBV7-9	TGTGCCAGCAGCCCGACAGGGACTGAGCAGTTCTTC	CASSPTGTEQFF
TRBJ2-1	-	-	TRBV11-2	TGTGCCAGCAGCCTTACGGAGCGGGACAATGAGCAGTTCTTC	CASSLTERDNEQFF
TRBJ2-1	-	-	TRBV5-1	TGCGCCAGCAGCGTGGCCGTGTCCTCCTACAATGAGCAGTTCTTC	CASSVAVSSYNEQFF
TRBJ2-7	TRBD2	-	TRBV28	TGTGCCAGCAGTCCCGGGACTAGCGTTTCCTACGAGCAGTACTTC	CASSPGTSVSYEQYF
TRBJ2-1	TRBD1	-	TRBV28	TGTGCCAGCAGTTTAAACAGGGGGCTGTATAGCTCCTACAATGAGCAGTTCTTC	CASSLNRGLYSSYNEQFF
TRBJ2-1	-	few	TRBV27	TGTGCCAGCAGTTTTGATTCGAACAGGGTTTACTTCTCCTACAATGAGCAGTTCTTC	CASSFDSNRVYFSYNEQFF
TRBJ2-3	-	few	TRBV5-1	TGCGCCAGCAGCTTGGACGGGACTAGCACAGATACGCAGTATTTT	CASSLDGTSTDTQYF
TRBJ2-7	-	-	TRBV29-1	TGCAGCGTGGTTCACGAGACCTACGAGCAGTACTTC	CSVVHETYEQYF
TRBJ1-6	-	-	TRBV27	TGTGCCAGCAGTTTACAGGGTAGTAGTTCACCCCTCCACTTT	CASSLQGSSSPLHF
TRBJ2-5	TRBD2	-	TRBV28	TGTGCCAGCGGGACTAGCGGGAGGGCGGCCCAAGAGACCCAGTACTTC	CASGTSGRAAQETQYF
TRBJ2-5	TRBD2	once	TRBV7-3	TGTGCCAGCAGCCCAAGCGGGAGGGCCCAGGAGACCCAGTACTTC	CASSPSGRAQETQYF
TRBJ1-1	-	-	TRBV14	TGTGCCAGCAGCCCGGGAGGGCGGGCAGCTTTCTTT	CASSPGGRAAFF
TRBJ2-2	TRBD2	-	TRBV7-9	TGTGCCAGCAGCCAGGAGAGGGGACTAGTGCCCGGGGAGCTGTTTTTT	CASSQERGLVPGELFF
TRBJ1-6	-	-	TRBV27	TGTGCCAGCAGTTTAATCGGGGGTAATTCACCCCTCCACTTT	CASSLIGGNSPLHF
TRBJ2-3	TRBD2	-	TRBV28	TGTGCCAGCAGTTTAACTAGCGCTCCCCTTTATACGCAGTATTTT	CASSLTSAPLYTQYF
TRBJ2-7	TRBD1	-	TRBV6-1	TGTGCCAGCAGCCCCAGGGGACAGGGAACCTACGAGCAGTACTTC	CASSPRGQGTYEQYF
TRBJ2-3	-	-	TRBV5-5	TGTGCCAGCAGCTCGGGATTCACAGATACGCAGTATTTT	CASSSGFTDTQYF
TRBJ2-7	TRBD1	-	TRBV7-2	TGTGCCAGCAGCTTAGGTCACAGGGGGGAGATCTACGAGCAGTACTTC	CASSLGHRGEIYEQYF
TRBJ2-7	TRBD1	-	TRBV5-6	TGTGCCAGCAGCTTCACCGGGACAGGGGTCCACGAGCAGTACTTC	CASSFTGTGVHEQYF
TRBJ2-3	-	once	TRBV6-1	TGTGCCAGCAGCGGGGAGGGGGGGCTAGCAGATACGCAGTATTTT	CASSGEGGLADTQYF
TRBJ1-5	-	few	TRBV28	TGTGCCAGCAGTCCCAACGGGGGGAACAACAATCAGCCCCAGCATTTT	CASSPNGGNNNQPQHF
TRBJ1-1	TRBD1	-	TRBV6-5	TGTGCCAGCAGTCGACAAGGGACAGCTAACACTGAAGCTTTCTTT	CASSRQGTANTEAFF
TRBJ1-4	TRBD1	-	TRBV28	TGTGCCAGCTCCGGCCAGGGGGGTAGGGAAAAACTGTTTTTT	CASSGQGGREKLFF